This is a list of T cell receptor beta chains from one sample in a study of blood T cell repertoires in COVID-19. Profiled with immunoSEQ multiplex PCR; TCRdb holds only in-frame clones, not every one. The data show about 150,000 clones, with 70% to 90% seen just once and under 0.8% held by the top ten. Sequencing input: peripheral blood. The origin of the receptors is a man in his 60s with COVID-19, enrolled during active disease. The conserved cysteine and the conserved F or W are not part of the CDR3 here. Only part of the rows carry a size: once, few, many, or a class if the clone is expanded.

clone_size,v_call,j_call,cdr3_aa
few,TRBV5-1,TRBJ1-2,ASSFLT
few,TRBV24-1,TRBJ1-1,ATSERQSTEAF
-,TRBV18,TRBJ1-3,ASSPPRAPRGGGNTIY
-,TRBV5-6,TRBJ2-5,ASSLSTVQETQY
-,TRBV6-5,TRBJ2-7,ASSTPSTGDEQY
few,TRBV7-8,TRBJ1-2,ASTSGGTGDYGYT
-,TRBV5-1,TRBJ1-3,ASSLTPTGGSAGNTIY
-,TRBV7-2,TRBJ2-7,ASSQGLAGAYEQY
-,TRBV6-5,TRBJ2-2,ASSPDRRDTGELF
once,TRBV6-5,TRBJ1-2,ASRQGSTSNYGYT
-,TRBV19,TRBJ2-7,ASSQDSAYEQY
-,TRBV5-1,TRBJ2-5,ASSASGQVQETQY
-,TRBV18,TRBJ1-3,ASSPPTGTSGNTIY
-,TRBV21-1,TRBJ2-3,ASTWMGREERDTQY
-,TRBV30,TRBJ1-6,AWSRQGLSYNSPLH
-,TRBV28,TRBJ2-7,ASSLSGALGKYEQY
-,TRBV7-9,TRBJ2-7,ASSGTGGYEQY
-,TRBV2,TRBJ2-2,ASGKEATGELF
-,TRBV7-2,TRBJ1-1,ASSLGQGTMNTEAF
-,TRBV28,TRBJ1-5,ASSRSGQGLNQPQH
-,TRBV23-1,TRBJ2-1,ARTRGCRDEQF
few,TRBV18,TRBJ1-1,ASSPRQPGQGLMNTEAF
-,TRBV14,TRBJ2-7,ASSQVTGTGGREQY
once,TRBV14,TRBJ1-1,ASSVTGAEAF
-,TRBV6-5,TRBJ1-2,ASSLQPLANYGYT
-,TRBV29-1,TRBJ2-7,SVAHPGSEQY
-,TRBV27,TRBJ1-5,ASSLGSRGPNQPQH
-,TRBV5-1,TRBJ2-7,ASSQTQEAGEQY
-,TRBV28,TRBJ1-5,ASSFLQGGSQPQH
-,TRBV6-5,TRBJ2-3,ASSRQANTDTQY
-,TRBV6-6,TRBJ1-5,ASSSDRASNQPQH
-,TRBV4-1,TRBJ2-2,ASSHGLAGGNTGELF
-,TRBV7-9,TRBJ2-4,ASRDRGRNIQY
-,TRBV28,TRBJ1-2,ASSSRTSIRYGYT
-,TRBV3-1/TRBV3-2,TRBJ1-1,ASSQRQVATEAF
-,TRBV7-2,TRBJ1-1,ASSLVAGRSTEAF
-,TRBV7-2,TRBJ2-7,ASSSSRGWEQY
-,TRBV9,TRBJ1-2,ASSFPSAGNYGYT
-,TRBV19,TRBJ1-2,ASTSLDSANYGYT
-,TRBV27,TRBJ1-6,ASRDSPLWVNSPLH
-,TRBV14,TRBJ2-3,ASSQDGGAWVDTQY
-,TRBV18,TRBJ2-5,ASTGREVSTETQY
-,TRBV28,TRBJ2-7,ASKGAPYEQY
-,TRBV14,TRBJ2-1,ASSQEGSNNEQF
-,TRBV28,TRBJ1-1,ASRVTGGNTEAF
-,TRBV7-2,TRBJ2-7,ASSNRAGAGVEQY
-,TRBV15,TRBJ2-3,ATSRALAGGTDTQY
-,TRBV29-1,TRBJ2-1,SVAPGTGYNEQF
once,TRBV11-2,TRBJ2-7,ASSLQLAGKQY
-,TRBV5-8,TRBJ1-1,ASSARRLSEAF
-,TRBV28,TRBJ1-1,ASVRASTEAF
-,TRBV19,TRBJ2-4,ASIPTSGGKNIQY
-,TRBV18,TRBJ1-2,ASSPDRGYGYT
-,TRBV9,TRBJ1-1,ASSVEWSGEAF
-,TRBV2,TRBJ1-1,ASSNGYTEAF
-,TRBV7-6,TRBJ2-3,ASSPMTTSTDTQY
-,TRBV6-2/TRBV6-3,TRBJ1-1,ASSALGENTEAF
-,TRBV15,TRBJ2-1,ATSVGQGSYNEQF
-,TRBV29-1,TRBJ1-6,SVRDAGNPLH
-,TRBV18,TRBJ2-2,ASSNRQGVANTGELF